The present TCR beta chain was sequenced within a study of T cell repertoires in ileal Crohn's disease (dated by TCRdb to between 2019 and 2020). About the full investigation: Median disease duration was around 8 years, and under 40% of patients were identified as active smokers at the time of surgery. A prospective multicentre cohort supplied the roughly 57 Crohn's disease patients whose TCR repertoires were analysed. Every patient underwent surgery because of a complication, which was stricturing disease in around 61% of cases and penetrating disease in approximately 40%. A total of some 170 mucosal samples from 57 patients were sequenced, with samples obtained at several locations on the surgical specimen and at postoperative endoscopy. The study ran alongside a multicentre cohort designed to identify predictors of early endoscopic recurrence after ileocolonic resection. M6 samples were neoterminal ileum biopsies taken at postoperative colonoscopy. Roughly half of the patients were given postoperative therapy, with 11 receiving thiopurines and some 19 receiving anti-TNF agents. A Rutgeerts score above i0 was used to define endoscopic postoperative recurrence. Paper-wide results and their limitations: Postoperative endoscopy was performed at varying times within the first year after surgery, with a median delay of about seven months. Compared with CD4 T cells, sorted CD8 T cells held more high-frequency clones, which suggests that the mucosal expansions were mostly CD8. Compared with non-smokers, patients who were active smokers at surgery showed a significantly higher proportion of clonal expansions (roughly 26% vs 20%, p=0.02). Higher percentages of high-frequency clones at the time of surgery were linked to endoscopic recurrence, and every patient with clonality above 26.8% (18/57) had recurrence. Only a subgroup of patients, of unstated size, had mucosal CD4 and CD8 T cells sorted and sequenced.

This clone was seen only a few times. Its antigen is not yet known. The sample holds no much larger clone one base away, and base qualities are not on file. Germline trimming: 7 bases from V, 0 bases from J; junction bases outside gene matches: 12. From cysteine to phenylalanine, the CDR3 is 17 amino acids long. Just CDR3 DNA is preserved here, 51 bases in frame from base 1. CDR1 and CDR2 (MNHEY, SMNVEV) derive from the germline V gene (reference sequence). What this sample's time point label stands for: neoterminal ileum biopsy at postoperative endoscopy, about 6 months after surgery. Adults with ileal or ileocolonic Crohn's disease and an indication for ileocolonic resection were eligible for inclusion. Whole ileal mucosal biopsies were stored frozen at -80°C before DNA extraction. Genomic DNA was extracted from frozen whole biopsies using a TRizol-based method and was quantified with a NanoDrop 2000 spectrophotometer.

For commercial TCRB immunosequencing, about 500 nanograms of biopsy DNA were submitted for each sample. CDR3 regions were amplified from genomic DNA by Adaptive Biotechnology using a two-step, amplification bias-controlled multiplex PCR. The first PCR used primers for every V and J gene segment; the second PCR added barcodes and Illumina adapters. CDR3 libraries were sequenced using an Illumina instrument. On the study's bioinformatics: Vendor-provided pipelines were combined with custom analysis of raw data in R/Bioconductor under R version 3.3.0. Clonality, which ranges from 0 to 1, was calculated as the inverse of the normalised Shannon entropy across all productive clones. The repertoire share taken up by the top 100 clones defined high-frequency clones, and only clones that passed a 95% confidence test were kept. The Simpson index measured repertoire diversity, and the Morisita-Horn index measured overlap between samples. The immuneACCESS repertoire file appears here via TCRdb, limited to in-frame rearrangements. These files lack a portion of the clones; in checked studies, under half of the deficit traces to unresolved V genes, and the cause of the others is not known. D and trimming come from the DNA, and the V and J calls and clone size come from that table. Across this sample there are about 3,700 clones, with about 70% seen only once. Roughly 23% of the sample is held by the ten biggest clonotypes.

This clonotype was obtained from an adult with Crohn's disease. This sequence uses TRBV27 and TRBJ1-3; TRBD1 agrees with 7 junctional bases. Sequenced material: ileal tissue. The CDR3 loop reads CASIPRQGRHSGNTIYF. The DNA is TGTGCCAGCATCCCCCGACAGGGACGACACTCTGGAAACACCATATATTTT.